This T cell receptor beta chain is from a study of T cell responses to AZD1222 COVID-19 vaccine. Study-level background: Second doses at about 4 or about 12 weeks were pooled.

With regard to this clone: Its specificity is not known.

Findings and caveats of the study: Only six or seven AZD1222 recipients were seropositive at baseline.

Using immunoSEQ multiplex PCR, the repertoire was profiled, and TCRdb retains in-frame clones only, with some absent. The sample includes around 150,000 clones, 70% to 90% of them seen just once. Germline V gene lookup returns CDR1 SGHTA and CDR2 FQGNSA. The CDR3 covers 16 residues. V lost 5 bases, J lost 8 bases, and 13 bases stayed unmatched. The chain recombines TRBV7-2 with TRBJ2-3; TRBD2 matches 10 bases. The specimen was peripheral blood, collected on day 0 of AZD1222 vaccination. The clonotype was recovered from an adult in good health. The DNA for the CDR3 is TGTGCCAGCAGCATCAGCGGGGGGGCCTTCTCAGGTACGCAGTATTTT. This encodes CASSISGGAFSGTQYF.